One TCR beta chain is described in this entry. Antigen specificity is unknown. This sample is drawn from a study of T cell responses to AZD1222 COVID-19 vaccine. TCRdb's table, derived via immunoSEQ multiplex PCR, lists solely in-frame clones and lacks some. The sample has roughly 100,000 clones; about 94% are singletons. CDR1 and CDR2 from the germline V gene are WNHNN and SYGVQD (reference sequence). The CDR3 has 14 amino acids. After removal of 8 bases from V and 7 bases from J, the junction contained 10 bases not matched to a gene. Findings of the study overall: Sampled repertoires all dated from after the peak T cell response. Of spike-specific TCRs, nearly half reportedly target regions left unmutated in variants. After two AZD1222 doses, spike-specific TCR breadth and depth rose versus day 0. Females outnumbered males among donors, who were mostly white British; clonal diversity was possibly underestimated.

The TCR originated in an adult in good health. Sequenced here: peripheral blood, sampled on day 0 of AZD1222 vaccination. The rearrangement joins TRBV10-1 to TRBJ2-7; 11 nucleotides agree with TRBD2. CDR3 loop: CASEGGLAEREQYF. CDR3 bases: TGCGCCAGCGAGGGGGGACTAGCGGAGCGGGAGCAGTACTTC.